This T cell receptor beta chain comes out of a study of blood T cell repertoires in COVID-19 (dated by TCRdb to the early 2020s). Some background on the complete study: Collaborator samples came from the United States, Italy and Spain and covered acute and convalescent phases of COVID-19. The material from the prospective study consisted of cDNA or gDNA derived from T cells, B-cell-depleted T cells, or PBMCs. The dataset comprised deeply sampled blood TCRbeta repertoires from subjects exposed to, actively infected with, or recovered from COVID-19. The repertoires were released in a freely available public database meant as a resource for research on the immune response to SARS-CoV-2. Samples came from the ongoing ImmuneRACE study (first 160 participants) plus 1,254 subjects from 6 global collaborators. The sample metadata nearly always contained a de-identified subject ID, COVID-19 status, age in years and sex. Where available, HLA class I and class II types were taken from metadata supplied by the sample provider and were not determined by assay-based typing. What the research found in general, with its limitations: How much clinical and demographic metadata was included differed by source and by participant, and the metadata was provided uncurated.

TCRbeta CDR3 regions were amplified from genomic DNA using the immunoSEQ Assay, a bias-controlled multiplex PCR. In the paper's pipeline: Nucleated cell counts per sample were estimated from amplification of reference gene primers within the assay. To quantify the absolute abundance of each unique TCRbeta CDR3 rearrangement, sequence reads were collapsed and filtered. For each sample, productive Simpson clonality was calculated as the square root of Simpson's diversity index over productive rearrangements. In its TCRdb copy, this immuneACCESS table keeps in-frame sequences only and misses some clones. Where compared with another copy, unresolved V genes explain less than half of these, and the others have no known cause. V, J and clone size are taken as reported in that table, and D and trimming were inferred from the DNA itself. The sample has under 150,000 clones on record, 84% of them singletons. Roughly 13% of the sample goes to the ten largest clones.

As to this clone: Its antigen is unknown. No clone much larger than this one lies a single base away; base qualities are absent.

The collaborating institutions used their own protocols to collect whole blood in K2EDTA tubes. Collaborator samples were shipped for TCRbeta analysis as frozen whole blood, isolated PBMCs, or DNA extracted from either sample type. From the cysteine up to the phenylalanine, the CDR3 has a length of 14 residues. Solely the CDR3 DNA is kept, with 42 bases framed from the first base. V lost 2 bases and J lost 5 bases, and the count of bases not matched to a germline gene is 0. From the germline V gene, CDR1 is SGHTA and CDR2 is FQGTGA. The chain uses TRBV7-3 and TRBJ2-2; 9 central bases correspond to TRBD1. Sequenced: peripheral blood. The receptor's source is a human donor in a cohort sampled during active COVID-19. The DNA sequence follows: TGTGCCAGCAGCTTAGGGACAGGGACCGGGGAGCTGTTTTTT. Its amino acids are CASSLGTGTGELFF.